The 32 T cell receptor beta chains in this list originate from one sample, sequenced in a study of CD8+CD57+ T cells in acquired aplastic anemia. Genomic DNA served as template for TCR beta VDJ and CDR3 profiling. Via MiXCR, TCRdb re-called the reads, giving one row per CDR3 protein. The profile covers about 420,000 distinct CDR3 sequences, with under 80% appearing a single time and 4% taken by the ten largest. Sample: sorted CD4+, CD8+, or CD8+CD57+ T cells (not recorded which) from PBMCs. Receptor source: a human donor in good health, serving as a control.

This clonotype has at least ten counts. The chain is built from TRBV5-1 and TRBJ1-1; TRBD1 is a possible D gene (5 bases). The CDR3 runs 13 residues. V gave up 2 bases and J gave up 8 bases, with 13 bases separating them. Germline V CDR1 and CDR2: SGHRS, YFSETQ. CDR3 sequence (DNA): TGCGCCAGCAGCTTAGACAGAAGTGGAGAAGCTTTCTTT. Translation gives CASSLDRSGEAFF.

The chain joins TRBV5-1 to TRBJ2-3; 9 positions agree with TRBD1. J was trimmed by 9 bases and V by 2 bases; bases with no gene match: 7. The V gene's germline CDR1 is SGHRS and CDR2 YFSETQ. This CDR3 spans 14 amino acids. CDR3 coding DNA: TGCGCCAGCAGCTTCGCGGGGACAGGGTCGACGCAGTATTTT. Amino acid sequence: CASSFAGTGSTQYF.

This clonotype is a singleton in its sample. CDR3 amino acids: CASSPLAGKGGGEQFF. CDR3 nucleotide sequence: TGTGCCAGTAGTCCCCTCGCGGGGAAGGGAGGGGGTGAGCAGTTCTTC. The chain employs TRBV7-9 and TRBJ2-3; TRBD2 is a possible D gene (7 bases). The J call may be incorrect, as the DNA end agrees better with TRBJ2-1. Germline assignment: CDR1 SEHNR and CDR2 FQNEAQ (reference sequence). CDR3 length equals 16 residues.

To note about this clonotype: An end of the junction differs from the germline gene, which may be a read error. This rearrangement joins TRBV20-1 to TRBJ2-6; D is possibly TRBD2 (7 bases). The CDR3 runs to 13 residues. Per germline, CDR1 DFQATT and CDR2 SNEGSKA (reference sequence). CDR3 loop: CSASFGGAKVLTF. DNA of the CDR3: TGCAGTGCGAGTTTTGGGGGGGCCAAGGTCCTGACTTTC.

This clonotype was observed many times. The rearrangement uses TRBV20-1 and TRBJ2-5; TRBD2 might be the D (5 bases). Trimming removed 4 bases from V and 6 bases from J, with 15 bases in between. Germline-derived CDR1 and CDR2 are DFQATT and SNEGSKA (reference sequence). This CDR3 comprises 13 residues. CDR3 bases: TGCAGTGCTAATCGGGGTAGCCGTAAGACCCAGTACTTC. Residues: CSANRGSRKTQYF.

In its sample, this clonotype was seen many times. V usage is TRBV25-1 and J usage is TRBJ2-5; 8 bases map to TRBD1. The CDR3 extends over 14 amino acids. The germline V gene has CDR1 MGHDK and CDR2 SYGVNS. Losses at the gene ends were 4 bases for V and 1 base for J; bases not matched to a gene: 2. The CDR3 DNA reads as TGTGCCAGCAGTGGCGACAGGGGCCAAGAGACCCAGTACTTC. Protein: CASSGDRGQETQYF.

The chain carries TRBV7-2 and TRBJ1-2; D is perhaps TRBD1 (5 bases). V was pared by 0 bases and J by 10 bases, with 21 bases between. The CDR3 has 16 residues. In germline, CDR1 is SGHTA, CDR2 FQGNSA. CDR3: CASSLASGANVLTYTF. The CDR3 nucleotides read TGTGCCAGCAGCTTAGCCTCTGGGGCCAACGTCCTGACCTACACCTTC.

This clonotype appeared a few times. A single base separates this from a much larger clone, so it may be a read error. The genes are TRBV6-4 and TRBJ1-2; D gene uncertain. The CDR3 spans 16 residues. The germline V gene has CDR1 MRHNA and CDR2 SNTAGT. V lost 2 bases to trimming and J lost 4 bases, with 17 bases between them. The chain's CDR3 is CASSDRGSLAPYGYTF. The CDR3 nucleotides read TGTGCCAGCAGTGACCGCGGGTCTCTGGCGCCCTATGGCTACACCTTC.

Only one count was recorded for this clonotype. The rearrangement links TRBV5-1 to TRBJ2-5; 8 positions match TRBD1. The trim removed 4 bases at V and 7 bases at J, leaving 6 bases unmatched. The CDR3 is made up of 13 amino acids. CDR1 SGHRS and CDR2 YFSETQ come from the germline V gene. The CDR3 reads CASSPTTGVTQYF. The CDR3 region has the DNA TGCGCCAGCAGCCCGACGACAGGGGTGACCCAGTACTTC.

This clonotype was seen a single time. The V call is TRBV20-1, the J call TRBJ2-7; the D is unclear. Trimming stripped 6 bases from V and 6 bases from J, with 18 bases between. Germline V gene sequence: CDR1 DFQATT, CDR2 SNEGSKA (reference sequence). The CDR3 has 13 amino acids. DNA for the CDR3: TGCAGTGCGCCGAGACCTCACTCGTGCGAGCAGTACTTC. It yields the protein CSAPRPHSCEQYF.

V gene TRBV7-2 combines with J gene TRBJ2-3; no clear D. V shed 10 bases and J shed 12 bases, with 29 bases lying between them. Germline values: CDR1 SGHTA, CDR2 FQGNSA. The CDR3 loop spans 15 amino acids. The CDR3 spells CANRLIRRETHNQYF. CDR3 DNA sequence: TGTGCCAACCGGCTAATTAGGCGAGAGACCCATAACCAGTATTTT.

J is TRBJ2-3 and V is TRBV29-1; D ambiguous. From germline, CDR1 is SQVTM and CDR2 ANQGSEA. V was clipped by 1 base and J by 4 bases, with 9 bases between them. There are 13 residues in the CDR3. In DNA, the CDR3 is TGCAGCGTTGAAGGCGTCATCCCAGATACGCAGTATTTT. It yields the protein CSVEGVIPDTQYF.

Turning to this clonotype: The junction departs from the called germline gene at one end, perhaps through a read error. This CDR3 reads CASSPGQGGSPPHHF. The CDR3, as DNA: TGTGCCAGCAGCCCTGGACAGGGCGGCTCTCCGCCCCACCATTTT. The gene calls are TRBV7-2 and TRBJ1-5; 8 nucleotides align to TRBD1. This CDR3 has 15 residues. The germline V gene has CDR1 SGHTA and CDR2 FQGNSA. The entire variable domain, with the rest obtained from reference TRBV7-2 and TRBJ1-5, is as follows: GAGVSQSPSNKVTEKGKDVELRCDPISGHTALYWYRQSLGQGLEFLIYFQGNSAPDKSGLPSDRFSAERTGGSVSTLTIQRTQQEDSAVYLCASSPGQGGSPPHHFGDGTRLSIL.

This chain uses TRBV5-1 with TRBJ1-4; D is possibly TRBD1 (5 bases). CDR3 length: 15 residues. Germline V CDR1 and CDR2: SGHRS, YFSETQ. Trimming took 0 bases from V and 7 from J, leaving 13 bases between them. CDR3 bases: TGCGCCAGCAGCTTGGGGACCCTGGGGACTGAAAAACTGTTTTTT. Protein: CASSLGTLGTEKLFF.

This sequence joins TRBV7-2 and TRBJ1-2; D is unclear. CDR3 length equals 14 residues. Germline lookup yields CDR1 SGHTA and CDR2 FQGNSA. V was cut by 5 bases and J by 5 bases, with 15 bases left in between. CDR3 residues: CASSDRVPAYGYTF. CDR3 nucleotides: TGTGCCAGCAGCGACCGGGTTCCCGCTTATGGCTACACCTTC.

This clonotype appeared a single time. Here the CDR3 omits its conserved ending phenylalanine or tryptophan, so a read error is the likely source. The limits of the CDR3 on the DNA are not certain, so only TCRdb's listed CDR3 is given. J is TRBJ2-2 and V is TRBV2; the table's D call of TRBD1 was not tested on the DNA. Looked up from germline, CDR1 is SNHLY and CDR2 is FYNNEI. The CDR3 is 15 residues long, counting both termini. The CDR3 reads CASSPGHPNPGQLFG.

The V and J genes are TRBV20-1 and TRBJ1-4; D unresolved. The CDR3 extends over 14 amino acids. Per germline, CDR1 DFQATT and CDR2 SNEGSKA (reference sequence). The germline V and J ends were trimmed by 5 bases and 8 bases, with 18 bases remaining between them. The CDR3 sequence: CSAPATSLQEKLFF. The CDR3 DNA is TGCAGTGCTCCAGCGACCTCCCTACAAGAAAAACTGTTTTTT.

Regarding this clonotype: A junction end diverges from the germline sequence, so it may reflect a read error. J is TRBJ2-5 and V is TRBV7-6; a possible D gene is TRBD1 (7 bases). Germline V lookup: CDR1 SGHVS, CDR2 FNYEAQ. The CDR3 runs to 13 residues. CDR3 amino acids: CASSEGATGEKLF. The CDR3 nucleotides read TGTGCCAGCAGCGAGGGGGCGACGGGGGAAAAACTGTTT.

As concerns this clonotype: Germline and junction disagree at one end, which may indicate a read error. V usage is TRBV7-8 and J usage is TRBJ1-5, with a tentative D call TRBD1 (5 bases). Germline CDR1 and CDR2: SGHVS and FQNEAQ. This CDR3 spans 17 amino acids. CDR3 loop: CATSRDSARVGNLPQHF. In DNA, the CDR3 is TGTGCCACCAGCAGAGACTCCGCCAGGGTGGGCAATCTGCCCCAGCATTTT.

V usage is TRBV10-3 and J usage is TRBJ1-2; D is uncertain. Germline V gene data show CDR1 as ENHRY and CDR2 as SYGVKD. This CDR3 region has 8 residues. With 7 bases removed from V and 8 bases from J, the gap between germline ends came to 2 bases. The CDR3 coding sequence is TGTGCCATCAAGGGCTACACCTTC. This translates into CAIKGYTF.

Worth noting for this clonotype: The junction and the germline gene differ at one end; a read error may be behind it. The rearrangement links TRBV9 to TRBJ1-6; D remains ambiguous. Germline V gene data show CDR1 as SGDLS and CDR2 as YYNGEE. The CDR3 extends over 14 amino acids. CDR3 protein: CASSPSDGNSPHHF. DNA of the CDR3: TGTGCCAGCAGCCCATCGGACGGTAATTCACCCCACCACTTT.

This clonotype was observed at least ten times. The rearrangement links TRBV11-1 to TRBJ2-6; D might be TRBD1 (6 bases). In germline, CDR1 is SGHAT, CDR2 FQDESV (reference sequence). V lost 5 bases and J lost 0, with 11 bases in between. CDR3 length: 16 amino acids. The CDR3 here is CASSPTGLSGANVLTF. DNA for the CDR3: TGTGCCAGCAGCCCTACAGGGCTCTCTGGGGCCAACGTCCTGACTTTC.

The V gene is TRBV20-1, the J gene TRBJ2-7, with D perhaps TRBD1 (6 bases). The CDR3 length is 13 residues. Germline lookup yields CDR1 DFQATT and CDR2 SNEGSKA (reference sequence). CDR3 sequence reads: CSVIQDSAYEQYF. CDR3 nucleotide sequence: TGCAGCGTAATACAGGACAGCGCCTACGAGCAGTACTTC.

The gene calls are TRBV7-9 and TRBJ1-4, with D tentatively TRBD1 (5 bases). CDR3 size: 14 residues. Trimming pared 5 bases from V and 13 bases from J, leaving 20 bases between. The V gene's germline CDR1 is SEHNR and CDR2 FQNEAQ (reference sequence). The CDR3 protein is CASSVDRLNESLFF. CDR3 nucleotide sequence: TGTGCCAGCAGCGTCGACAGACTGAATGAATCACTGTTTTTT. Drawing the rest from reference TRBV7-9 and TRBJ1-4, the complete variable domain is DTGVSQNPRHKITKRGQNVTFRCDPISEHNRLYWYRQTLGQGPEFLTYFQNEAQLEKSRLLSDRFSAERPKGSFSTLEIQRTEQGDSAMYLCASSVDRLNESLFFGSGTQLSVL.

This clonotype has a count of ten or more. This chain's CDR3 is CASSPLGGVNTDTQYF. The CDR3 nucleotides are TGTGCCAGCAGCCCCCTCGGGGGCGTGAACACAGATACGCAGTATTTT. The genes are TRBV14 and TRBJ2-3; D may be TRBD1 or TRBD2 (6 bases each). From germline, CDR1 is SGHDN and CDR2 FVKESK. The ends were cut back, 4 bases at V and 2 bases at J, with 16 bases in the middle. The CDR3 consists of 16 residues.

Ten or more counts support this clonotype. V gene TRBV6-5 combines with J gene TRBJ1-5; unclear D gene. V was shortened by 6 bases and J by 4 bases, with 16 bases between the two germline ends. Germline CDR1 is MNHEY and CDR2 is SVGAGI. CDR3 length equals 15 residues. The CDR3 DNA reads TGTGCCAGCAGAAACCGGGCCACCGAAAATCAGCCCCAGCATTTT. Translating it yields CASRNRATENQPQHF.

The J gene is TRBJ1-2, the V gene TRBV6-1; 8 positions match TRBD1. This CDR3 contains 15 residues. Germline CDR1 MNHNS, CDR2 SASEGT. With 3 bases clipped from V and 3 bases from J, the junction kept 6 bases outside the gene matches. CDR3 loop: CASSEAGGFDYGYTF. The CDR3 DNA sequence: TGTGCCAGCAGTGAGGCAGGGGGCTTTGACTATGGCTACACCTTC.

This clonotype was observed at least ten times. This chain joins TRBV5-8 and TRBJ1-4, with D maybe TRBD1 (6 bases). Germline loops: CDR1 SGHTS, CDR2 YDEGEE. V shed 0 bases and J shed 4 bases, with 7 bases lying between them. The CDR3 runs 14 residues. The CDR3 here is CASSLEGVNEKLFF. CDR3 coding DNA: TGTGCCAGCAGCTTGGAGGGGGTTAATGAAAAACTGTTTTTT.

This clonotype has at least ten counts. The V gene is TRBV29-1, the J gene TRBJ1-2; the D gene is possibly TRBD1 (5 bases). The germline V gene has CDR1 SQVTM and CDR2 ANQGSEA. The CDR3 extends over 11 amino acids. Deletions cut 5 bases from V and 8 bases from J, with 12 bases between. The CDR3 nucleotides read TGCAGCGTTACCCGGGGGTACGGCTACACCTTC. Its protein is CSVTRGYGYTF.

This clonotype was counted ten times or more. This sequence joins TRBV27 and TRBJ1-2; 7 bases agree with TRBD1. The CDR3 covers 12 residues. Germline CDR1 reads MNHEY; CDR2 reads SMNVEV (reference sequence). The junction had 5 bases not matched to a gene; V was cut back by 5 bases and J by 8 bases. The CDR3 sequence is CASSATGDGYTF. The CDR3 DNA is TGTGCCAGCAGTGCAACAGGGGACGGCTACACCTTC.

Points on this clonotype: A read error is possible here, since a much larger clone lies one base away. The J gene is TRBJ1-2, the V gene TRBV30, with D uncertain. V was pared by 5 bases and J by 6 bases, with 10 bases between. This CDR3 contains 11 residues. CDR1 and CDR2 (germline): GTSNPN, SVGIG (reference sequence). CDR3 nucleotides: TGTGCCTGGGGTCCCTGGCATGGCTACACCTTC. Its translation: CAWGPWHGYTF.

The chain joins TRBV5-8 to TRBJ1-1; no clear D gene. Germline CDR1 reads SGHTS; CDR2 reads YDEGEE. V shed 4 bases and J shed 0 bases, with 13 bases lying between them. The CDR3 has 15 amino acids. The CDR3 loop reads CASSEAGNMNTEAFF. The CDR3 DNA reads TGTGCCAGCAGCGAGGCCGGGAACATGAACACTGAAGCTTTCTTT.